This T cell receptor (beta chain) was profiled in a study of blood T cell repertoires in COVID-19 (dated by TCRdb to 2018 to 2020). About the investigation overall: The collaborator samples originated in the United States, Italy and Spain and spanned the acute and convalescent phases of COVID-19. Subjects who had been exposed to COVID-19, were actively infected with it, or had recovered from it provided the deeply sampled blood TCRbeta repertoires that made up the dataset. The samples were drawn from the first 160 participants of the ongoing ImmuneRACE study and from 1,254 subjects provided by 6 global collaborators. The prospective study material was composed of cDNA or gDNA derived from T cells, B-cell-depleted T cells, or PBMCs. The repertoires were made available in a free public database intended to serve as a resource for research on the immune response to SARS-CoV-2. Where available, HLA class I and class II types were taken from metadata supplied by the sample provider and were not determined by assay-based typing. The sample metadata nearly always contained a de-identified subject ID, COVID-19 status, age in years and sex.

This clone was counted only a few times. Its antigen is unknown. No per-base quality is available; no much larger clone lies one base away. Measured from the cysteine to the phenylalanine, the CDR3 is 13 residues long. The only DNA kept is the CDR3, 39 bases in frame from the first base. V loses 7 bases, J loses 6 bases, and the germline ends lie 13 bases apart. The germline V gene encodes CDR1 MDHEN and CDR2 SYDVKM. What the research found in general, with its limitations: Clinical and demographic metadata were provided uncurated, with the amount varying by source and participant.

Whole blood was collected in K2EDTA tubes by collaborating institutions according to the institutions' own protocols. For TCRbeta analysis, collaborator samples were shipped as frozen whole blood, as isolated PBMCs, or as DNA extracted from either sample type. TCRbeta CDR3 regions were amplified from genomic DNA by means of the immunoSEQ Assay, a bias-controlled multiplex PCR. From the authors' description of their analysis: Nucleated cell counts per sample were estimated from amplification of reference gene primers within the assay. Sequence reads were collapsed and filtered to measure the absolute abundance of every unique TCRbeta CDR3 rearrangement. For each sample, productive Simpson clonality was calculated as the square root of Simpson's diversity index across productive rearrangements. This immuneACCESS table, as held by TCRdb, lists in-frame sequences with V and J called but not all clones. Of the missing ones, under half trace to an unresolved V gene in checked studies; the others have no known cause. D and trimming come from the DNA, and the V and J calls and clone size come from that table. This sample is represented by about 44,000 clones; roughly 84% of them were singletons. The ten largest clones add up to around 4.2% of the sample.

The source material was peripheral blood. The sequence came from a woman aged 65 to 85 with acute or convalescent COVID-19. The chain was built from TRBV28 and TRBJ1-5, and TRBD1 may be the D gene, going by 6 matching bases. The CDR3 loop reads CASIGGGGQPQHF. The nucleotide sequence is given as TGTGCCAGCATTGGGGGCGGTGGTCAGCCCCAGCATTTT.